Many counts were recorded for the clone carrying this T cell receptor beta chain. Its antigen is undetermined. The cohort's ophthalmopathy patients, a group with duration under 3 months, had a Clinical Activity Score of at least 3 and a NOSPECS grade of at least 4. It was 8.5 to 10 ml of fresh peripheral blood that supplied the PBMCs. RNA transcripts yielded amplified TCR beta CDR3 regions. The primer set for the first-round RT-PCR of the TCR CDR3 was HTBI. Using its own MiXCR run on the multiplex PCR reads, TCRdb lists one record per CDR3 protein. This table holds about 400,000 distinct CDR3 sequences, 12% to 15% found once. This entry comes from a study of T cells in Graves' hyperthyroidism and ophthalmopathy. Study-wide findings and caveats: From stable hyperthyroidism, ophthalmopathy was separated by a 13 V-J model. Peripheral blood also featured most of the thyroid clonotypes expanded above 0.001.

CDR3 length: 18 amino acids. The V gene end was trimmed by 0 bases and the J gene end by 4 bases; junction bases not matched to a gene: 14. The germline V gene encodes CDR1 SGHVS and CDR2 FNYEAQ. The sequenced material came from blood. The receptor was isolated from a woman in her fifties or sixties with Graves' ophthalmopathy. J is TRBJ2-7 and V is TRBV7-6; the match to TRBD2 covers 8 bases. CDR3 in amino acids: CASSLAVRREARVYEQYF. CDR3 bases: TGTGCCAGCAGCTTAGCAGTGCGGCGGGAGGCCCGGGTTTACGAGCAGTACTTC.